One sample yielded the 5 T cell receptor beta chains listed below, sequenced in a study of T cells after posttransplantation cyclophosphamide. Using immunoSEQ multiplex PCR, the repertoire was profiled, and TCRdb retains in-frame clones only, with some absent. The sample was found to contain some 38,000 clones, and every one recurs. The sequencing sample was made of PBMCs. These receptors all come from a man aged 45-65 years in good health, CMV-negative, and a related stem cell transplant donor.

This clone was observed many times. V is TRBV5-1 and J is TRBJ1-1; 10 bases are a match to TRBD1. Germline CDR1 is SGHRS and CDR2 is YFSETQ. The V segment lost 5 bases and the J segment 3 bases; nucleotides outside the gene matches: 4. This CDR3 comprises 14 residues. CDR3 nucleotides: TGCGCCAGCAGTCCGGGACAGGGGCACACTGAAGCTTTCTTT. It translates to CASSPGQGHTEAFF.

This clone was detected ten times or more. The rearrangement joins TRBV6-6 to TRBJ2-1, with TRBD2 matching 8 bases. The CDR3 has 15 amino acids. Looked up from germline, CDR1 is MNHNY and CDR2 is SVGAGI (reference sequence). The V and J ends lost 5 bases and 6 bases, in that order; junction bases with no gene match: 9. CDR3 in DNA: TGTGCCAGCAGTCAGGGACTAGGATCGATCAATGAGCAGTTCTTC. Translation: CASSQGLGSINEQFF.

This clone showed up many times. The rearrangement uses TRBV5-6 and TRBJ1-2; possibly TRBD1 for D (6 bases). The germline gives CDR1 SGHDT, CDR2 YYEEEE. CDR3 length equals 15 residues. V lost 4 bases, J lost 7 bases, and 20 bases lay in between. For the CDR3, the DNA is TGTGCCAGCAGCCCCCCCGCGGGGGGCGCCGGTGGCTACACCTTC. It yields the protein CASSPPAGGAGGYTF.

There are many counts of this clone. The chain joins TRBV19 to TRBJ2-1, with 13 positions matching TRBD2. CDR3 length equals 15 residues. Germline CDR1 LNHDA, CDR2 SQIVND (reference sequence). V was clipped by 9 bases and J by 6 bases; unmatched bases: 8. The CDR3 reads CASLTSGGAGNEQFF. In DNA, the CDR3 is TGTGCCAGCCTCACTAGCGGGGGGGCAGGCAATGAGCAGTTCTTC.

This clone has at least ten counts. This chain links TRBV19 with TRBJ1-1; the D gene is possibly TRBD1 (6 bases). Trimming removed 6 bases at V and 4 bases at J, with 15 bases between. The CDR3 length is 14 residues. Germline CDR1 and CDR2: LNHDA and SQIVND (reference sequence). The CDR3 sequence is CASSLQGGSTEAFF. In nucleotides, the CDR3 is TGTGCCAGTAGCTTACAGGGTGGGAGCACTGAAGCTTTCTTT.